This T cell receptor beta chain was obtained from a study of cytomegalovirus exposure and HLA in healthy donors. Whole-study results and caveats: Roughly even sequencing depth across donors was the assumption behind the presence/absence analyses. The study listed 164 cytomegalovirus-associated TCR beta chains. The CMV antigen specificity of three CMV-associated chains was confirmed through in vitro analysis. A later analysis by the authors found several of the most significant clusters apparently linked to common viral pathogens.

In regard to this clone: The antigen is not known.

V was clipped by 5 bases and J by 4 bases, with 21 bases between them. The CDR3 is 16 amino acids. Germline CDR1 and CDR2: MGHRA and YSYEKL. Primers included in the PCR were 60 Vbeta and 13 Jbeta primers. TCRdb's copy holds only in-frame clones and misses some; the assay was immunoSEQ multiplex PCR. The table has about 150,000 clones, over 60% seen once. The sequenced sample was PBMCs. This TCR was recovered from a woman aged 35 to 49 in good health and CMV-seronegative. V usage is TRBV4-1 and J usage is TRBJ2-7, with TRBD2 as a possible D gene (5 bases). For the CDR3, the DNA is TGCGCCAGCAGCTCGACTATCCTAGAATCTTTATACGAGCAGTACTTC. Translated: CASSSTILESLYEQYF.